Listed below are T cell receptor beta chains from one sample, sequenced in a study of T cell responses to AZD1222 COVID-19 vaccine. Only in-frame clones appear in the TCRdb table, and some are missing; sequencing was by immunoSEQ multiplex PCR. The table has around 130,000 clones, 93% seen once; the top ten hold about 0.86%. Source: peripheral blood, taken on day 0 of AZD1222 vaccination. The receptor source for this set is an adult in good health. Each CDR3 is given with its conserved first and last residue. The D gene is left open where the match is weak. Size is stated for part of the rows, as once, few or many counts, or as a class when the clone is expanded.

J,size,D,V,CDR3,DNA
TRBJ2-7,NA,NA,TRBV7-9,CASSLTGDYEQYF,TGTGCCAGCAGCTTAACCGGGGATTACGAGCAGTACTTC
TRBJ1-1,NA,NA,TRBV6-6,CASSYQNSNTEAFF,TGTGCCAGCAGTTACCAGAACAGCAACACTGAAGCTTTCTTT
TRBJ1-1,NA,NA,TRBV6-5,CAASPGIFTEAFF,TGTGCCGCCAGCCCAGGGATTTTCACTGAAGCTTTCTTT
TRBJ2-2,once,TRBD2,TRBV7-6,CASRPRGGMNTGELFF,TGTGCCAGCAGACCCCGGGGGGGGATGAACACCGGGGAGCTGTTTTTT
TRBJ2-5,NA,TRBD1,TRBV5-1,CASSFTGGQETQYF,TGCGCCAGCAGCTTCACAGGGGGGCAAGAGACCCAGTACTTC
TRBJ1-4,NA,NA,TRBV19,CASNQGPNEKLFF,TGTGCCAGTAATCAGGGTCCTAATGAAAAACTGTTTTTT
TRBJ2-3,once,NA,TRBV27,CASAGAGTTDTQYF,TGTGCCAGCGCTGGGGCGGGGACAACAGATACGCAGTATTTT
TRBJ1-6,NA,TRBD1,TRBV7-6,CASSLQTGGFDSPLHF,TGTGCCAGCAGCTTACAAACAGGGGGCTTTGATTCACCCCTCCACTTT
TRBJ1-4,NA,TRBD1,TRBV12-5,CASGLVLSGGTGDTTNEKLFF,TGTGCTAGTGGTTTGGTACTTTCCGGCGGGACAGGGGATACAACTAATGAAAAACTGTTTTTT
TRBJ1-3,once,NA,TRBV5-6,CASSLRRANTIYF,TGTGCCAGCAGCTTGAGAAGAGCGAACACCATATATTTT
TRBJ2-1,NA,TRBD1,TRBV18,CASSPWDREGNEQFF,TGTGCCAGCTCACCTTGGGACAGGGAGGGCAATGAGCAGTTCTTC
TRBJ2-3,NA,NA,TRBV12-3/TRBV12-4,CASRIYGDTQYF,TGTGCCAGCAGAATATACGGCGATACGCAGTATTTT
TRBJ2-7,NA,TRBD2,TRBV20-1,CSASGGGSYEQYF,TGCAGTGCTAGTGGGGGGGGCTCCTACGAGCAGTACTTC
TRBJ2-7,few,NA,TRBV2,CANLFGRRTPSYEQYF,TGTGCCAACCTCTTCGGCAGGCGGACCCCCTCCTACGAGCAGTACTTC
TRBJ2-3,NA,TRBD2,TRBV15,CATSRGLASDTQYF,TGTGCCACCAGCAGAGGACTAGCCTCAGATACGCAGTATTTT
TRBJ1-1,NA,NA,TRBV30,CAWSVLGGARAFF,TGTGCCTGGAGTGTACTGGGGGGGGCTCGAGCTTTCTTT
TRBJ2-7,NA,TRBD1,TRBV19,CASSIVDRGIYEQYF,TGTGCCAGTAGTATAGTGGACAGGGGGATCTACGAGCAGTACTTC
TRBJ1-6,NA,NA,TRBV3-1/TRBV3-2,CASSDSTNSPLHF,TGTGCCAGCAGCGACAGCACCAATTCACCCCTCCACTTT
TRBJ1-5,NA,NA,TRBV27,CASGGYSNQPQHF,TGTGCCAGCGGGGGGTACAGCAATCAGCCCCAGCATTTT
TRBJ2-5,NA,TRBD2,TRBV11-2,CASSPGGLAVQETQYF,TGTGCCAGCAGCCCCGGCGGACTAGCAGTCCAAGAGACCCAGTACTTC
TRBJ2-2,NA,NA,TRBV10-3,CAIRPSGTRNTGELFF,TGTGCCATCAGGCCTTCCGGGACTCGAAACACCGGGGAGCTGTTTTTT
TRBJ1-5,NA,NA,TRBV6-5,CATSRLYSNQPQHF,TGTGCCACCTCCCGGCTTTATAGCAATCAGCCCCAGCATTTT
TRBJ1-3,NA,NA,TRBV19,CASSSDSSSGNTIYF,TGTGCCAGTAGTAGCGACAGTAGCTCTGGAAACACCATATATTTT
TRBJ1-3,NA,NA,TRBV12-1,CASSLYKGDTIYF,TGTGCCAGCAGCCTATACAAAGGGGACACCATATATTTT
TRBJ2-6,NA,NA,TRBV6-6,CASSYVATGANVLTF,TGTGCCAGCAGTTACGTCGCCACTGGGGCCAACGTCCTGACTTTC
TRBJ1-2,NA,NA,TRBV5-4,CASSLEPGTSSYGYTF,TGTGCCAGCAGCTTGGAACCCGGGACTTCAAGCTATGGCTACACCTTC